Below are 10 T cell receptor beta chains sequenced from a single sample in a study of CD8 T cells in ankylosing spondylitis listed by TCRdb under 2017. The method behind the library was 5' RACE. TCRdb names Illumina HiSeq 2500 as the instrument used. The raw public data were reprocessed by TCRdb itself: fastp quality trimming at Q25, MiXCR clonotype calling, in-frame beta chains only. CDR3 protein sequences are deduplicated, and each keeps its most common genes and DNA. Across this sample there are a few hundred thousand distinct CDR3 sequences, with approximately 20% seen only once. Clones ranked in the top ten supply under 8.5% of the sample. The sequenced material came from blood, either unsorted or a sorted T cell fraction (not recorded which). The receptors stem from a male donor with ankylosing spondylitis or in good health (not recorded which).

This clonotype was counted only a few times. This rearrangement joins TRBV5-1 to TRBJ1-5; D not certain. The CDR3 sequence is 13 residues long. V dropped 4 bases and J dropped 7 bases, with 12 bases sitting between them. From germline, CDR1 is SGHRS and CDR2 YFSETQ. CDR3 DNA: TGCGCCAGCAGCACGGGCCCTTCGCAGCCCCAGCATTTT. This encodes CASSTGPSQPQHF.

The chain couples TRBV29-1 to TRBJ2-5; the D gene is possibly TRBD1 (6 bases). Per the germline V gene, CDR1 is SQVTM and CDR2 is ANQGSEA. Trimming took 4 bases from V and 5 from J, leaving 17 bases between them. The CDR3 spans 14 residues. The CDR3 spells CSVGNRELWETQYF. Here the CDR3 DNA reads TGCAGCGTTGGAAACAGGGAACTGTGGGAGACCCAGTACTTC.

This clonotype was detected a few times. The genes are TRBV5-1 and TRBJ2-5, with 7 positions matching TRBD2. Per the germline V gene, CDR1 is SGHRS and CDR2 is YFSETQ. The CDR3 has 14 residues. Unmatched junction bases numbered 4, after V lost 4 bases and J lost 1 base. The CDR3 loop is CASSQGLSQETQYF. CDR3 in DNA: TGCGCCAGCAGCCAGGGACTATCCCAAGAGACCCAGTACTTC.

The CDR3, as DNA: TGTGCCAGCAGCTTGATTAGCGGAACTTACAATGAGCAGTTCTTC. Translating gives CASSLISGTYNEQFF. The chain links TRBV7-2 to TRBJ2-1; TRBD2 is a possible D gene (6 bases). V lost 3 bases to trimming and J lost 4 bases, with 13 bases between them. This CDR3 has 15 amino acids. Per the germline V gene, CDR1 is SGHTA and CDR2 is FQGNSA.

This clonotype has a handful of counts. This chain connects TRBV20-1 to TRBJ2-5, with a weak D call TRBD2 (6 bases). Trimming took 1 base from V and 3 from J, leaving 15 bases between them. The CDR3 loop spans 15 amino acids. Germline V gives CDR1 DFQATT, CDR2 SNEGSKA (reference sequence). This CDR3 is CSARGARWGEETQYF. CDR3 coding DNA: TGCAGTGCTAGAGGGGCCCGGTGGGGGGAAGAGACCCAGTACTTC.

This clonotype was detected many times. V and J are TRBV20-1 and TRBJ2-1; D may be TRBD2 (6 bases). CDR1 is DFQATT and CDR2 is SNEGSKA in the germline V gene (reference sequence). The V and J ends lost 0 bases and 0 bases respectively, with 12 bases between them. There are 16 residues in the CDR3. The CDR3 coding sequence is TGCAGTGCTAGAGATGCGCGGGGAGCCTCCTACAATGAGCAGTTCTTC. It specifies CSARDARGASYNEQFF.

The rearrangement links TRBV12-3 or TRBV12-4 to TRBJ2-1, with TRBD1 matching over 8 bases. The CDR3 contains 13 residues. V shed 6 bases and J 8 bases; nucleotides not matched to a gene: 6. This CDR3 reads CASSLQGAYEQFF. In nucleotides, the CDR3 is TGTGCCAGCAGCCTCCAGGGGGCCTATGAGCAGTTCTTC.

This clonotype has only a few counts. The rearrangement joins TRBV5-6 to TRBJ2-1, with 10 positions matching TRBD2. Germline CDR1 is SGHDT and CDR2 is YYEEEE. The ends lost 4 bases at V and 9 bases at J; junction bases unmatched: 10. The CDR3 has 15 amino acids. In DNA, the CDR3 is TGTGCCAGCAGCACAGCGGGGGGGCCTCTCGGTGAGCAGTTCTTC. Translation: CASSTAGGPLGEQFF.

In this sample, this clonotype turned up many times. The chain combines TRBV20-1 with TRBJ1-5, with 9 bases aligning to TRBD1. The CDR3 consists of 13 residues. Unmatched junction bases numbered 8, after V lost 7 bases and J lost 7 bases. The germline V gene encodes CDR1 DFQATT and CDR2 SNEGSKA (reference sequence). The CDR3 sequence: CSGSGQGGQPQHF. In DNA, the CDR3 is TGCAGTGGTTCGGGACAGGGAGGACAGCCCCAGCATTTT.

The sample holds a few counts of this clonotype. The chain uses TRBV10-3 and TRBJ1-2, with D hard to call. Between the trimmed V and J ends, which lost 4 bases and 3 bases, there was a span of 15 bases. The germline V gene encodes CDR1 ENHRY and CDR2 SYGVKD. This CDR3 has 15 residues. Here the CDR3 reads CAISVPGHGDYGYTF. DNA of the CDR3: TGTGCCATCAGTGTGCCGGGCCACGGGGACTATGGCTACACCTTC.